One TCR beta chain is described in this entry. These data come from a study of blood T cell repertoires in COVID-19. Turning to the study itself: COVID-19 samples collected from the United States, Italy and Spain covered acute and convalescent phases. The cDNA or gDNA used as material had been derived from T cells, B-cell-depleted T cells, or PBMCs.

CDR3 length: 14 amino acids. Germline V gene data show CDR1 as GTSNPN and CDR2 as SVGIG (reference sequence). Trimming cost V 0 bases and J 0 bases, with 9 bases left between them. How the authors handled the data: Amplification of reference gene primers provided the estimated nucleated cell counts. Only in-frame clones appear in the TCRdb table, and some are missing; sequencing was by immunoSEQ multiplex PCR. The V and J calls and clone size were taken over from that table, and D and trimming were inferred from the DNA. This sample has roughly 140,000 clones, with approximately 80% found just once. Sequencing was performed on peripheral blood. V is TRBV30 and J is TRBJ2-7; D is perhaps TRBD2 (5 bases). This TCR was sampled from a woman between 50 and 59 years old in a cohort sampled during active or convalescent COVID-19. The CDR3 DNA reads as TGTGCCTGGAGTGTGAGGGTCCCCTCCTACGAGCAGTACTTC. Amino acid sequence: CAWSVRVPSYEQYF.